This T cell receptor (beta chain) is drawn from a study of shared clonotypes between healthy human individuals. Trimming removed 6 bases from V and 5 bases from J; junction bases left unmatched: 2. The CDR3 contains 13 residues. Germline values: CDR1 LNHDA, CDR2 SQIVND (reference sequence). In regard to this clone: Other nucleotide sequences from this sample produce the same CDR3.

Profiling relied on immunoSEQ multiplex PCR, and the TCRdb table lists in-frame clones only, not all of them. The sample records 2.3 million or so clones, approximately 95% being singletons. Sample: naive CD4+ T cells from PBMCs. As to subset: CD45RA+ positively selected. The TCR was taken from a man aged 18 to 29 in good health. Some clones in this sample may be carry-over from other donors' samples. This chain connects TRBV19 to TRBJ1-2; 11 nucleotides line up with TRBD1. In DNA form, the CDR3 reads TGTGCCAGTAGCAGGGACAGGGGGTATGGCTACACCTTC. Encoded protein: CASSRDRGYGYTF.